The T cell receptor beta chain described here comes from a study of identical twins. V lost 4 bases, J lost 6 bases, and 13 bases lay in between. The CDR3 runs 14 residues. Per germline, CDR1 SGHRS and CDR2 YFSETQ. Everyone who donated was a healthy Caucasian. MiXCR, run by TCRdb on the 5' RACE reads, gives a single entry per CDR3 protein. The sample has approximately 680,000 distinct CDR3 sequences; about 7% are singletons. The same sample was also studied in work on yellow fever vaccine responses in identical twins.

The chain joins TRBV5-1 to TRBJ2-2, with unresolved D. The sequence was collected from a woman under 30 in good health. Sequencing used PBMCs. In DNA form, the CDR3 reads TGCGCCAGCAGCGTAGATCGTGCGGCCGGGGAGCTGTTTTTT. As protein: CASSVDRAAGELFF.